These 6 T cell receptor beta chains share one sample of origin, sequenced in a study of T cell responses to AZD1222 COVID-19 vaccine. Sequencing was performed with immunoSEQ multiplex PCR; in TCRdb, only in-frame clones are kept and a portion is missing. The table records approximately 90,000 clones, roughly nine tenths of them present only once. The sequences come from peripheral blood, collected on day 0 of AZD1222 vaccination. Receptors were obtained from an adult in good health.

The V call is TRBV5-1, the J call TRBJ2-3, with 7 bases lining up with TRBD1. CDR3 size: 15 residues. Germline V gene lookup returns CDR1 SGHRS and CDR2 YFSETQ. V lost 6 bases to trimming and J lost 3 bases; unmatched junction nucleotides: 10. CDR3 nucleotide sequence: TGCGCCAGCACCGACGACAGGGATCGTACAGATACGCAGTATTTT. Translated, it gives CASTDDRDRTDTQYF.

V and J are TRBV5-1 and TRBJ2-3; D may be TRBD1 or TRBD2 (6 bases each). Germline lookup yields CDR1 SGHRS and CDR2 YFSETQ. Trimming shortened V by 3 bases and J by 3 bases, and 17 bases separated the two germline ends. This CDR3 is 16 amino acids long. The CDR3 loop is CASSSGERGRTDTQYF. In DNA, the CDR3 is TGCGCCAGCAGCTCGGGGGAACGGGGGCGAACAGATACGCAGTATTTT.

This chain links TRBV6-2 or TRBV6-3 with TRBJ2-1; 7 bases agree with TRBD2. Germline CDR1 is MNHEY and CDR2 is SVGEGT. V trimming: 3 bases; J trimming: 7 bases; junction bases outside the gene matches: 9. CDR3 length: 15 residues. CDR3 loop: CASSYGLVGGNEQFF. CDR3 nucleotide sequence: TGTGCCAGCAGTTATGGGCTAGTGGGGGGGAATGAGCAGTTCTTC.

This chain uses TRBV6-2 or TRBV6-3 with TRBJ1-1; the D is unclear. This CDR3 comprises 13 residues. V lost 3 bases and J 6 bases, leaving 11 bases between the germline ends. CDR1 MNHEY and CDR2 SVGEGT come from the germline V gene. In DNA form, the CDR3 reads TGTGCCAGCAGTTATAGGAGTACCGCTGAAGCTTTCTTT. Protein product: CASSYRSTAEAFF.

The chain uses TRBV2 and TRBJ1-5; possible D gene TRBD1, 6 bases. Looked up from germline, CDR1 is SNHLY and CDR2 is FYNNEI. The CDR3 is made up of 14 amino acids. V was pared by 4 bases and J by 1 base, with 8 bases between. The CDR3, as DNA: TGTGCCAGCAGTGCACAGGGAAGCAATCAGCCCCAGCATTTT. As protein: CASSAQGSNQPQHF.

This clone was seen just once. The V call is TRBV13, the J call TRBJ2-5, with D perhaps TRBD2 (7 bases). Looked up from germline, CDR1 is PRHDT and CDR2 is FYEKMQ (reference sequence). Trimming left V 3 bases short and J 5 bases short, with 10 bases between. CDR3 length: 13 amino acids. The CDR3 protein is CASSLGGRETQYF. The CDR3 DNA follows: TGTGCCAGCAGCTTGGGGGGGCGCGAGACCCAGTACTTC.